These 24 T cell receptor beta chains originate from one sample sequenced in a study of shared T cell receptors in the human thymus. Using immunoSEQ multiplex PCR, the repertoire was profiled, and TCRdb retains in-frame clones only, with some absent. The table has about 610,000 clones, roughly 90% seen once; the top ten hold around 0.0099%. These data are also associated with another study on human thymus T cells.

The sample taken for sequencing was thymocytes. These receptors were obtained from a boy younger than two with a congenital heart defect.

This clone has a handful of counts. This chain uses TRBV5-4 with TRBJ2-7; 8 bases fit TRBD2. J was trimmed by 2 bases and V by 4 bases; bases with no gene match: 8. CDR1 and CDR2 from the germline V gene are SGHNT and YYREEE (reference sequence). The CDR3 extends over 15 amino acids. The CDR3 here is CASSARGLGAYEQYF. As DNA, the CDR3 is TGTGCCAGCAGCGCGAGGGGACTAGGGGCCTACGAGCAGTACTTC. Full variable domain (missing parts from reference TRBV5-4 and TRBJ2-7): ETGVTQSPTHLIKTRGQQVTLRCSSQSGHNTVSWYQQALGQGPQFIFQYYREEENGRGNFPPRFSGLQFPNYSSELNVNALELDDSALYLCASSARGLGAYEQYFGPGTRLTVT.

Only a few counts were recorded for this clone. The chain joins TRBV4-3 to TRBJ1-2, with 7 bases identical to TRBD1. This CDR3 is built from 13 residues. Germline CDR1 LGHNA, CDR2 YSLEER. After removal of 3 bases from V and 7 bases from J, the junction contained 5 bases not matched to a gene. CDR3 amino acids: CASSQLYRGGYTF. The CDR3 DNA follows: TGCGCCAGCAGCCAGCTGTACAGGGGTGGCTACACCTTC.

The rearrangement links TRBV7-9 to TRBJ2-2; TRBD1 aligns across 10 bases. The V gene end was trimmed by 5 bases and the J gene end by 3 bases; junction bases not matched to a gene: 6. The CDR3 sequence is 16 residues long. CDR1 and CDR2 from the germline V gene are SEHNR and FQNEAQ (reference sequence). The CDR3 coding sequence is TGTGCCAGCAGCCAAGCCGGGACAGGGGACACCGGGGAGCTGTTTTTT. It encodes CASSQAGTGDTGELFF.

DNA of the CDR3: TGTGCCAGCAGCCGCCTCGCTAGCGGGAGTGTCGAGCAGTACTTC. It encodes CASSRLASGSVEQYF. This chain links TRBV7-9 with TRBJ2-7; 10 nucleotides line up with TRBD2. The trim removed 5 bases at V and 6 bases at J, leaving 10 bases unmatched. Germline V gene sequence: CDR1 SEHNR, CDR2 FQNEAQ (reference sequence). The CDR3 length is 15 residues. Supplemented by reference TRBV7-9 and TRBJ2-7, the full variable domain reads DTGVSQNPRHKITKRGQNVTFRCDPISEHNRLYWYRQTLGQGPEFLTYFQNEAQLEKSRLLSDRFSAERPKGSFSTLEIQRTEQGDSAMYLCASSRLASGSVEQYFGPGTRLTVT.

The chain recombines TRBV30 with TRBJ2-5, with 10 bases matching TRBD2. The CDR3 contains 16 residues. Germline trimming cut 0 bases from V and 1 base from J; bases unmatched to any gene: 5. The germline gives CDR1 GTSNPN, CDR2 SVGIG (reference sequence). CDR3 in amino acids: CAWSVQSGRAQETQYF. Written as DNA, the CDR3 is TGTGCCTGGAGTGTACAAAGCGGGAGGGCCCAAGAGACCCAGTACTTC. The full variable domain, completed using reference TRBV30 and TRBJ2-5, is SQTIHQWPATLVQPVGSPLSLECTVEGTSNPNLYWYRQAAGRGLQLLFYSVGIGQISSEVPQNLSASRPQDRQFILSSKKLLLSDSGFYLCAWSVQSGRAQETQYFGPGTRLLVL.

The rearrangement joins TRBV11-3 to TRBJ2-7; tentatively, D is TRBD1 (6 bases). CDR1 is SGHNT and CDR2 is YENEEA in the germline V gene. Trimming left V 1 base short and J 5 bases short, with 6 bases between. The CDR3 length is 12 residues. This chain's CDR3 is CASSLGTDEQYF. CDR3 in DNA: TGTGCCAGCAGCTTAGGGACAGACGAGCAGTACTTC.

This clone was picked up one time. This chain links TRBV2 with TRBJ2-1; TRBD1 matches 9 bases. V shed 4 bases, J shed 5 bases, and the junction held 3 bases outside the gene matches. Germline values: CDR1 SNHLY, CDR2 FYNNEI. The CDR3 spans 14 residues. The DNA for the CDR3 is TGTGCCAGCAGTGTGGGACAGGGAAACAATGAGCAGTTCTTC. Its translation: CASSVGQGNNEQFF.

The chain links TRBV6-5 to TRBJ2-1, with 12 bases lining up with TRBD2. V lost 6 bases to trimming and J lost 8 bases; unmatched junction nucleotides: 2. The CDR3 runs 13 residues. Germline lookup yields CDR1 MNHEY and CDR2 SVGAGI. The CDR3 loop is CASRRTSGDEQFF. CDR3 DNA sequence: TGTGCCAGCAGAAGGACTAGCGGGGATGAGCAGTTCTTC.

The chain couples TRBV29-1 to TRBJ2-3, with 11 bases identical to TRBD2. J gave up 5 bases and V 0 bases, and 7 bases lay outside the gene matches. Germline V CDR1 and CDR2: SQVTM, ANQGSEA. CDR3 size: 16 residues. CDR3 nucleotide sequence: TGCAGCGTTGAAGATTGGATAGCGGGGGGGGAAGATACGCAGTATTTT. This gives the protein CSVEDWIAGGEDTQYF.

This clone showed up just a few times. CDR3 coding DNA: TGTGCCAGCAGTGACCCGACTGAGGGTGAGCAGTTCTTC. This sequence encodes CASSDPTEGEQFF. This chain joins TRBV6-4 and TRBJ2-1; perhaps TRBD2 as D (5 bases). The CDR3 is 13 residues long. Germline V CDR1 and CDR2: MRHNA, SNTAGT. The V gene lost 2 bases and the J gene lost 9 bases, with 11 bases spanning the gap.

The V call is TRBV27, the J call TRBJ1-3; 8 bases align to TRBD1. J was trimmed by 4 bases and V by 4 bases; bases with no gene match: 12. There are 17 residues in the CDR3. The germline CDR1 and CDR2 sequences are MNHEY and SMNVEV (reference sequence). The CDR3 loop is CASSSLPAGGVGNTIYF. In DNA, the CDR3 is TGTGCCAGCAGTTCATTACCCGCAGGGGGCGTCGGAAACACCATATATTTT.

The V and J genes are TRBV2 and TRBJ2-2, with D possibly being TRBD1 (5 bases). CDR1 SNHLY and CDR2 FYNNEI come from the germline V gene. The ends were cut back, 0 bases at V and 4 bases at J, with 18 bases in the middle. This CDR3 has 18 amino acids. The CDR3: CASSEAYAYRTTTGELFF. CDR3 in DNA: TGTGCCAGCAGTGAAGCGTACGCCTACAGGACGACCACCGGGGAGCTGTTTTTT.

V usage is TRBV11-1 and J usage is TRBJ2-7, with D tentatively TRBD2 (5 bases). The germline V gene has CDR1 SGHAT and CDR2 FQDESV (reference sequence). The length of the CDR3 is 13 residues. The V gene lost 1 base and the J gene lost 8 bases, with 12 bases spanning the gap. DNA for the CDR3: TGTGCCAGCAGCTTAGTCGCCCCCGGGAAGCAGTACTTC. Amino acids: CASSLVAPGKQYF. Filled out from reference TRBV11-1 and TRBJ2-7, the complete variable domain reads EAEVAQSPRYKITEKSQAVAFWCDPISGHATLYWYRQILGQGPELLVQFQDESVVDDSQLPKDRFSAERLKGVDSTLKIQPAELGDSAMYLCASSLVAPGKQYFGPGTRLTVT.

The J gene is TRBJ2-5, the V gene TRBV2; no clear D gene. The better agreement between TRBJ2-7 and the DNA end casts doubt on the J call. The CDR3 contains 13 residues. Germline CDR1 and CDR2: SNHLY and FYNNEI. The CDR3 is CASLTLATYEQYF. CDR3 nucleotides: TGTGCCAGCTTGACACTCGCCACCTACGAGCAGTACTTC.

In the case of this clone: The same CDR3 can be traced to other DNA sequences in this sample. V usage is TRBV25-1 and J usage is TRBJ2-7; D remains unclear. The CDR3 is 13 residues long. Germline V gene sequence: CDR1 MGHDK, CDR2 SYGVNS. The V gene lost 2 bases and the J gene lost 1 base, with 6 bases spanning the gap. CDR3 in DNA: TGTGCCAGCAGTGAAACATCGTCCTACGAGCAGTACTTC. It codes for CASSETSSYEQYF.

Concerning this clone: An end of the junction differs from the germline gene, which may be a read error. DNA for the CDR3: TGCGCCAGCAGCCAAGATGGGCCGGCTAGCGGGTGTGTGTTT. Its protein product is CASSQDGPASGCVF. The rearrangement uses TRBV4-3 and TRBJ2-3; 8 bases fit TRBD2. The germline gives CDR1 LGHNA, CDR2 YSLEER. CDR3 length equals 14 residues.

The V call is TRBV23-1, the J call TRBJ2-1, with TRBD1 matching 9 bases. TRBV23-1 qualifies as an ORF whose function is uncertain. CDR3 size: 15 residues. The ends lost 6 bases at V and 6 bases at J; junction bases unmatched: 9. CDR3 amino acids: CASRPTGGVRNEQFF. The CDR3 DNA reads TGCGCCAGCAGGCCGACAGGGGGAGTACGCAATGAGCAGTTCTTC.

The V gene is TRBV4-3, the J gene TRBJ2-7; D is perhaps TRBD2 (5 bases). In germline, CDR1 is LGHNA, CDR2 YSLEER. CDR3 length: 17 residues. V lost 1 base, J lost 1 base, and 17 bases lay in between. The CDR3 loop reads CASSQVRGEADSYEQYF. DNA for the CDR3: TGCGCCAGCAGCCAAGTGAGAGGAGAAGCGGATTCCTACGAGCAGTACTTC.

A single count supports this clone. The V and J genes are TRBV11-3 and TRBJ2-1, with a possible D match to TRBD2 (5 bases). Per the germline V gene, CDR1 is SGHNT and CDR2 is YENEEA. V lost 1 base and J lost 5, with 18 bases in between. This CDR3 is built from 17 residues. The CDR3 region is CASSLGRTHGEHNEQFF. The CDR3, as DNA: TGTGCCAGCAGCTTAGGCCGGACTCATGGGGAGCACAATGAGCAGTTCTTC.

V gene TRBV7-9 combines with J gene TRBJ2-1; 7 positions match TRBD2. Trimming cost V 4 bases and J 7 bases; bases outside gene matches: 7. This CDR3 has 14 amino acids. Looked up from germline, CDR1 is SEHNR and CDR2 is FQNEAQ (reference sequence). The CDR3 DNA is TGTGCCAGCAGCTGCCGGGGAGCGGGGAATGAGCAGTTCTTC. This codes for CASSCRGAGNEQFF.

The chain has TRBV27 and TRBJ2-3; 14 bases align to TRBD2. Germline loops: CDR1 MNHEY, CDR2 SMNVEV (reference sequence). The CDR3 totals 18 residues. The V and J ends lost 2 bases and 7 bases, in that order; junction bases with no gene match: 11. CDR3 coding DNA: TGTGCCAGCAGTTTAACGGATCCCGGGACTAGCGGGAGAAATACGCAGTATTTT. As protein: CASSLTDPGTSGRNTQYF.

The chain uses TRBV4-1 and TRBJ2-7; TRBD1 matches at 9 bases. The CDR3 covers 14 residues. J lost 5 bases, V lost 1 base, and 3 bases had no gene match. The germline CDR1 and CDR2 sequences are MGHRA and YSYEKL. This CDR3 is CASSQGQGGHEQYF. DNA of the CDR3: TGCGCCAGCAGCCAAGGACAGGGGGGCCACGAGCAGTACTTC.

The V call is TRBV6-6, the J call TRBJ2-1; D is unclear. The V gene's germline CDR1 is MNHNY and CDR2 SVGAGI (reference sequence). CDR3 size: 16 residues. Trimming left V 6 bases short and J 5 bases short, with 20 bases between. The CDR3 nucleotides read TGTGCCAGCAGCCCGCCCCCCCGCCAAGAGCACAATGAGCAGTTCTTC. Translated, it gives CASSPPPRQEHNEQFF.

The chain employs TRBV7-9 and TRBJ2-1; D may be TRBD2 (6 bases). Trimming cost V 5 bases and J 0 bases, with 17 bases left between them. Germline CDR1 reads SEHNR; CDR2 reads FQNEAQ (reference sequence). The CDR3 sequence is 17 residues long. CDR3 nucleotides: TGTGCCAGCAGCCCACCTGGGACTGGTACCTCCTACAATGAGCAGTTCTTC. As protein: CASSPPGTGTSYNEQFF.